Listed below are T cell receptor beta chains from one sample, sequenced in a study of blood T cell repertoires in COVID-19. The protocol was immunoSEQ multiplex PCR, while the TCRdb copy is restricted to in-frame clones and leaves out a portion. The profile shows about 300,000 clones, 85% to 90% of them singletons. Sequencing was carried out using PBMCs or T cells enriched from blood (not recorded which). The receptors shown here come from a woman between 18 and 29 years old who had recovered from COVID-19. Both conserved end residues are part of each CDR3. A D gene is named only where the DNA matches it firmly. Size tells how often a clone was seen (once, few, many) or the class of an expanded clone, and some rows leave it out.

CASSLAPNSNQPQHF	TGCGCCAGCAGCTTGGCCCCAAATAGCAATCAGCCCCAGCATTTT	TRBV5-1	TRBJ1-5	NA	once
CAISEFTGDYGYTF	TGTGCCATCAGTGAGTTTACGGGGGACTATGGCTACACCTTC	TRBV10-3	TRBJ1-2	NA	NA
CASSYLAYEQYF	TGTGCCAGCAGTTATTTAGCCTACGAGCAGTACTTC	TRBV6-2/TRBV6-3	TRBJ2-7	NA	NA
CASSEATGSGNTIYF	TGTGCCAGCAGTGAAGCGACAGGTTCTGGAAACACCATATATTTT	TRBV6-1	TRBJ1-3	NA	NA
CATRQTGWNYGYTF	TGTGCCACTCGCCAGACAGGGTGGAACTATGGCTACACCTTC	TRBV28	TRBJ1-2	TRBD1	NA
CASRRVTGGETQYF	TGTGCCAGCAGGAGGGTAACAGGGGGAGAGACCCAGTACTTC	TRBV6-5	TRBJ2-5	TRBD1	NA
CASSQDRSGRVYNEQFF	TGTGCCAGCAGCCAAGATCGAAGCGGGAGGGTCTACAATGAGCAGTTCTTC	TRBV3-1/TRBV3-2	TRBJ2-1	TRBD2	NA
CASSYGNGNEKLFF	TGTGCCAGCAGCTACGGGAATGGTAATGAAAAACTGTTTTTT	TRBV11-2	TRBJ1-4	NA	few
CASSPGLAGSLYNEQFF	TGTGCCAGCTCACCAGGACTAGCGGGGTCCCTATACAATGAGCAGTTCTTC	TRBV18	TRBJ2-1	TRBD2	NA
CASSGQGVTDTQYF	TGCGCCAGCAGCGGACAGGGGGTCACAGATACGCAGTATTTT	TRBV5-1	TRBJ2-3	TRBD1	NA
CASSSGTSGRSTDTQYF	TGTGCCAGCAGCTCCGGGACTAGCGGGAGGAGTACAGATACGCAGTATTTT	TRBV2	TRBJ2-3	TRBD2	few
CASRTSVPDEQYF	TGTGCCAGCAGAACTAGCGTTCCCGACGAGCAGTACTTC	TRBV2	TRBJ2-7	TRBD2	NA
CAWSVLGAATEAFF	TGTGCCTGGAGTGTACTGGGGGCGGCGACTGAAGCTTTCTTT	TRBV30	TRBJ1-1	NA	NA
CAWRPRARVRDTEAFF	TGTGCCTGGAGACCTCGAGCGCGAGTTCGGGACACTGAAGCTTTCTTT	TRBV30	TRBJ1-1	NA	NA
CATSDPAEGTNNEQFF	TGTGCCACCAGTGATCCCGCAGAGGGTACTAACAATGAGCAGTTCTTC	TRBV24-1	TRBJ2-1	NA	NA
CASSPSRGVGELFF	TGTGCCAGCAGCCCAAGCCGAGGCGTCGGGGAGCTGTTTTTT	TRBV7-3	TRBJ2-2	NA	once
CASSFGGEDTQYF	TGTGCCAGCAGTTTCGGGGGGGAAGATACGCAGTATTTT	TRBV12-3/TRBV12-4	TRBJ2-3	TRBD2	NA
CATSRGTYNEQFF	TGTGCCACCTCGCGGGGGACCTACAATGAGCAGTTCTTC	TRBV19	TRBJ2-1	TRBD2	NA
CASSLGRGEQYF	TGTGCCAGCAGTTTAGGGAGGGGCGAGCAGTACTTC	TRBV27	TRBJ2-7	TRBD2	few
CASIRLAGGPNTGELFF	TGTGCCAGCATCCGACTAGCGGGGGGTCCGAACACCGGGGAGCTGTTTTTT	TRBV2	TRBJ2-2	TRBD2	NA
CASSAAGRGSTDTQYF	TGCGCCAGCAGTGCCGCTGGCAGGGGGAGCACAGATACGCAGTATTTT	TRBV10-1	TRBJ2-3	TRBD1	many
CASSPGLNNQPQHF	TGTGCCAGCTCACCAGGCTTAAACAATCAGCCCCAGCATTTT	TRBV18	TRBJ1-5	NA	NA
CASSVSNNEQFF	TGTGCCAGCAGCGTATCTAACAATGAGCAGTTCTTC	TRBV9	TRBJ2-1	NA	NA
CASSQDLPGTGYGYTF	TGTGCCAGCAGCCAAGATCTCCCGGGAACCGGCTATGGCTACACCTTC	TRBV3-1/TRBV3-2	TRBJ1-2	NA	NA
CASSIDLAGGYTF	TGTGCCAGTAGTATAGATCTGGCAGGTGGCTACACCTTC	TRBV19	TRBJ1-2	NA	NA
CSASRQGGYTF	TGCAGTGCTAGTCGACAGGGTGGCTACACCTTC	TRBV20-1	TRBJ1-2	TRBD1	NA
CASSLGLAGGPYEQYF	TGCGCCAGCAGCTTGGGGCTAGCGGGAGGTCCCTACGAGCAGTACTTC	TRBV5-1	TRBJ2-7	TRBD2	NA
CASTSGKEGTEAFF	TGCGCCAGCACCTCAGGGAAGGAGGGCACTGAAGCTTTCTTT	TRBV10-1	TRBJ1-1	NA	NA
CASSQVDRLDEQYF	TGCGCCAGCAGCCAAGTTGACAGGTTGGACGAGCAGTACTTC	TRBV4-1	TRBJ2-7	NA	NA
CASSSLGQGKAFF	TGTGCCAGCAGCTCACTGGGACAGGGAAAAGCTTTCTTT	TRBV7-3	TRBJ1-1	TRBD1	once
CASSLEQSVYGYTF	TGTGCCAGCAGCTTGGAACAGTCAGTCTATGGCTACACCTTC	TRBV5-6	TRBJ1-2	NA	NA
CASSWFRREQGNEQFF	TGTGCCAGCAGCTGGTTCCGGCGGGAGCAGGGCAATGAGCAGTTCTTC	TRBV7-9	TRBJ2-1	TRBD2	NA
CASSPLGAHYGYTF	TGTGCCAGCTCACCACTGGGGGCTCACTATGGCTACACCTTC	TRBV18	TRBJ1-2	NA	NA
CATSRDLDTQYF	TGTGCCACCAGCAGAGATCTGGATACGCAGTATTTT	TRBV15	TRBJ2-3	NA	NA
CASSLYRGRGNSPLHF	TGTGCCAGCAGTTTATACAGGGGGCGCGGTAATTCACCCCTCCACTTT	TRBV27	TRBJ1-6	TRBD1	NA
CASGGGNYEQYF	TGTGCCAGTGGGGGGGGTAACTACGAGCAGTACTTC	TRBV2	TRBJ2-7	TRBD2	NA
CASSQQGRINYGYTF	TGCGCCAGCAGCCAACAGGGGCGTATTAACTATGGCTACACCTTC	TRBV4-1	TRBJ1-2	NA	NA
CASSKATRNQPQHF	TGTGCCAGCAGCAAAGCAACAAGAAATCAGCCCCAGCATTTT	TRBV21-1	TRBJ1-5	NA	NA
CASTLTENTEAFF	TGTGCCAGCACCCTAACAGAGAACACTGAAGCTTTCTTT	TRBV6-5	TRBJ1-1	NA	NA
CASSIRRESPTGELFF	TGTGCCAGTAGTATTAGGCGGGAGAGTCCCACCGGGGAGCTGTTTTTT	TRBV19	TRBJ2-2	TRBD2	NA
CASSADASGRTDTQYF	TGTGCCAGCAGCGCGGACGCTAGCGGACGCACAGATACGCAGTATTTT	TRBV5-4	TRBJ2-3	TRBD2	NA
CASLGGGEKLFF	TGTGCCAGCTTGGGGGGGGGTGAAAAACTGTTTTTT	TRBV28	TRBJ1-4	NA	NA
CASGTGTWDSPLHF	TGTGCCAGCGGAACAGGGACCTGGGATTCACCCCTCCACTTT	TRBV11-2	TRBJ1-6	NA	once
CASSLASGSTEAFF	TGTGCCAGCAGCTTAGCATCAGGGTCCACTGAAGCTTTCTTT	TRBV7-8	TRBJ1-1	NA	NA
CASRGLAGDNEQFF	TGTGCCAGCAGAGGACTAGCGGGGGACAATGAGCAGTTCTTC	TRBV14	TRBJ2-1	TRBD2	NA
CASRIAGTGGINNEQFF	TGTGCCAGCAGGATAGCCGGGACAGGGGGCATAAACAATGAGCAGTTCTTC	TRBV7-9	TRBJ2-1	TRBD1	NA
CASSPGQASNQPQHF	TGTGCCAGTAGTCCCGGACAGGCGAGCAATCAGCCCCAGCATTTT	TRBV19	TRBJ1-5	TRBD1	NA
CASHNDYQETQYF	TGTGCCAGCCACAATGACTATCAGGAGACCCAGTACTTC	TRBV5-4	TRBJ2-5	NA	NA
CASSYRGQGNSPLHF	TGTGCCAGCAGTTACCGGGGACAGGGCAATTCACCCCTCCACTTT	TRBV6-2/TRBV6-3	TRBJ1-6	TRBD1	NA
CASTGEVSYGYTF	TGTGCCAGCACCGGGGAGGTTAGCTATGGCTACACCTTC	TRBV6-5	TRBJ1-2	NA	NA